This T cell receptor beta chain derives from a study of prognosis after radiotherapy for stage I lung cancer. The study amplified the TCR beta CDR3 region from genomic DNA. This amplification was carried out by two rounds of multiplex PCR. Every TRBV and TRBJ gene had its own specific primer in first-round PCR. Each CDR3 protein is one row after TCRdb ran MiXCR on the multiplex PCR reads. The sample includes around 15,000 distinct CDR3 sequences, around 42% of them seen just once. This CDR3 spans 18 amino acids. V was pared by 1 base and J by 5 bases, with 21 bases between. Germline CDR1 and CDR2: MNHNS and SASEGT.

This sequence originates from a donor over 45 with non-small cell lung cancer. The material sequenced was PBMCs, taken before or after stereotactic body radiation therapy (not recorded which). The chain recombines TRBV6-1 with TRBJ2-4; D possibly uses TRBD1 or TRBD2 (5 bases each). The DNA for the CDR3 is TGTGCCAGCAGTGAAGTTCGGGGCTCAGTGGGCCGGGAAAACATTCAGTACTTC. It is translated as CASSEVRGSVGRENIQYF.